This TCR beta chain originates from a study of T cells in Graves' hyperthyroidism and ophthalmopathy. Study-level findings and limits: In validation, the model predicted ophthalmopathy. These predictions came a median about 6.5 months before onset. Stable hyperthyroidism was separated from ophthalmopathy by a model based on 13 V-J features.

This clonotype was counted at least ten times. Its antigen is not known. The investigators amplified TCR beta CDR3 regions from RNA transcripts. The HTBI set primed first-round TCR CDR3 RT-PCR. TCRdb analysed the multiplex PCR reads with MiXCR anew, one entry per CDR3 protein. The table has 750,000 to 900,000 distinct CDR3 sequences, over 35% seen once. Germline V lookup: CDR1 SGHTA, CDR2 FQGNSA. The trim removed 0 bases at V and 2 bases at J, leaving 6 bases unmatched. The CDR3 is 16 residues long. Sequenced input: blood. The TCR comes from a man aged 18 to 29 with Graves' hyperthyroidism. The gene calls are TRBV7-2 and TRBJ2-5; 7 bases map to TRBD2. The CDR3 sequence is CASSLAQRGFQETQYF. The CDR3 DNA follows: TGTGCCAGCAGCTTAGCGCAGCGGGGTTTTCAAGAGACCCAGTACTTC.